These T cell receptor beta chains were read from a single sample in a study of beta chain features in type 1 diabetes. The protocol was immunoSEQ multiplex PCR, while the TCRdb copy is restricted to in-frame clones and leaves out a portion. The sample has hundreds of thousands of clones, under 15% seen once. The sequencing sample was made of naive CD4+ T cells from blood. The receptors here all came from a man aged 18 to 30 with type 1 diabetes. CDR3s include the opening cysteine and the closing phenylalanine or tryptophan. The D gene is left open where the match is weak. Clone size appears in some rows only: once, few, many, or a class for an expanded clone.

J	V	length	D	size	DNA	CDR3
TRBJ1-2	TRBV27	12	TRBD1	-	TGTGCCAGCAGTACACAGGGGAATGGCTACACCTTC	CASSTQGNGYTF
TRBJ1-4	TRBV30	11	TRBD1	-	TGTGCCTGGAGTGTACAGGGGAAACTGTTTTTT	CAWSVQGKLFF
TRBJ2-3	TRBV28	12	-	-	TGTGCCACAGAGACTGGCACAGATACGCAGTATTTT	CATETGTDTQYF
TRBJ2-6	TRBV28	16	-	few	TGTGCCAGCAGTTCCGTCGGGAGTTTGAGGGCCAACGTCCTGACTTTC	CASSSVGSLRANVLTF
TRBJ2-7	TRBV2	14	TRBD1	few	TGTGCCAGCAGTTCAGCGACAGGGGCCTACGAGCAGTACTTC	CASSSATGAYEQYF
TRBJ2-1	TRBV5-1	15	-	-	TGCGCCAGCAGCTTTGACGGGGCCTCCTACAATGAGCAGTTCTTC	CASSFDGASYNEQFF
TRBJ1-2	TRBV7-9	16	TRBD1	-	TGTGCCAGCAGCTTAGCGTTGCAGGGGGCTGGCTATGGCTACACCTTC	CASSLALQGAGYGYTF
TRBJ2-7	TRBV30	12	TRBD1	-	TGTGCCCGCAGGGGGACCTCCTACGAGCAGTACTTC	CARRGTSYEQYF
TRBJ2-1	TRBV5-1	15	-	few	TGCGCCAGCAGGGAAACAGGATCTAGTTTCAATGAGCAGTTCTTC	CASRETGSSFNEQFF
TRBJ1-2	TRBV2	16	TRBD1	few	TGTGCCAGCAGGGAAAGGGCTGTCGGGACAGGGTACGGCTACACCTTC	CASRERAVGTGYGYTF
TRBJ2-3	TRBV19	13	-	few	TGTGCCAGTAGTATCAAGGGAATGGATACGCAGTATTTT	CASSIKGMDTQYF
TRBJ2-2	TRBV19	14	-	-	TGTGCCAGTAGTCTGATCAGGCCGACCGGGGAGCTGTTTTTT	CASSLIRPTGELFF
TRBJ2-5	TRBV7-9	15	-	-	TGTGCCAGCAGCTCGCTCGACCGGGCCCAAGAGACCCAGTACTTC	CASSSLDRAQETQYF
TRBJ2-7	TRBV6-5	16	-	-	TGTGCCAGCAGTTACAAGAGGGGATCAGGGGCCTACGAGCAGTACTTC	CASSYKRGSGAYEQYF
TRBJ1-4	TRBV18	13	-	few	TGTGCCAGCTCACCAAGGGAAGATGAAAAACTGTTTTTT	CASSPREDEKLFF
TRBJ1-6	TRBV9	14	-	-	TGTGCCAGCAGCGCAGCCTACGATAATTCACCCCTCCACTTT	CASSAAYDNSPLHF
TRBJ2-7	TRBV11-2	13	TRBD1	-	TGTGCCAGCAGCTCGGGACAGCACTACGAGCAGTACTTC	CASSSGQHYEQYF
TRBJ2-3	TRBV7-2	14	-	-	TGTGCCAGCAGCCCAGGGACTGGGGCAGATACGCAGTATTTT	CASSPGTGADTQYF
TRBJ1-5	TRBV10-2	12	-	-	TGCGCCAGCAGTGGAGGCGATCAGCCCCAGCATTTT	CASSGGDQPQHF
TRBJ1-2	TRBV4-2	12	-	few	TGTGCCAGCAGCCAGGAATATTATGGCTACACCTTC	CASSQEYYGYTF
TRBJ1-1	TRBV6-1	12	-	few	TGTGCCAGCAGTGAATCTGAGGCTGAAGCTTTCTTT	CASSESEAEAFF
TRBJ1-1	TRBV14	14	-	few	TGTGCCAGCAGCCTCCCCGGAGAGGTGACTGAAGCTTTCTTT	CASSLPGEVTEAFF
TRBJ1-5	TRBV11-3	14	-	-	TGTGCCAGCAGCTTACCCGGCCCGGGTCAGCCCCAGCATTTT	CASSLPGPGQPQHF